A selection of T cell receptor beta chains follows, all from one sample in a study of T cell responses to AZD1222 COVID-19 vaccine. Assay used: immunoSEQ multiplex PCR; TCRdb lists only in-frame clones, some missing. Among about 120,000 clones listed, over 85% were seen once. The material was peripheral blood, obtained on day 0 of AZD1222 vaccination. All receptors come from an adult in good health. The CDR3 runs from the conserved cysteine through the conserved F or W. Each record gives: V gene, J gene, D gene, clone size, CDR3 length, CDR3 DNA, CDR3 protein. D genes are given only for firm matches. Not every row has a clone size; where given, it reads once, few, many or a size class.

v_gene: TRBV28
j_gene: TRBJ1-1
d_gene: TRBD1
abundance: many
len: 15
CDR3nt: TGTGCCAGCAGTCCACAGGGGGCCGGGAGCACTGAAGCTTTCTTT
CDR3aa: CASSPQGAGSTEAFF

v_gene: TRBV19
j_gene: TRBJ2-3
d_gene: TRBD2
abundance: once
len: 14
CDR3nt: TGTGCCAGTAGTATAGGAGGGAGGGCAGATACGCAGTATTTT
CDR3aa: CASSIGGRADTQYF

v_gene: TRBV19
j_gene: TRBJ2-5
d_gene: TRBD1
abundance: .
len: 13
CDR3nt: TGTGCCAGTAGCCCGGACAGGGAAGAGACCCAGTACTTC
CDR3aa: CASSPDREETQYF

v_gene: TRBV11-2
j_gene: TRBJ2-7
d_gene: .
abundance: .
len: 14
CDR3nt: TGTGCCAGCAGCTTGGGGACACTCTCCTACGAGCAGTACTTC
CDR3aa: CASSLGTLSYEQYF

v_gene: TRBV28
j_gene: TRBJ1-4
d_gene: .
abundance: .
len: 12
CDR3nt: TGTGCCAGCAGTTCGGCTAATGAAAAACTGTTTTTT
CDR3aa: CASSSANEKLFF

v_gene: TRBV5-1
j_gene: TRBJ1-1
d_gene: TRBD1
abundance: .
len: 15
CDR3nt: TGCGCCAGCAGCTTGGTGGGACAGGGCTACACTGAAGCTTTCTTT
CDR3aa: CASSLVGQGYTEAFF

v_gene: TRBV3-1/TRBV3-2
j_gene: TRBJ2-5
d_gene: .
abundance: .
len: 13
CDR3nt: TGTGCCAGCAGCCAAGACGGGATAGGGACCCAGTACTTC
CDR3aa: CASSQDGIGTQYF

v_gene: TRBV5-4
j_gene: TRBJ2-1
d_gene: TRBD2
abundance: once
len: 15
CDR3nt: TGTGCCAGCAGCGTTAGCGGGAGCTCCTACAATGAGCAGTTCTTC
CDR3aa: CASSVSGSSYNEQFF

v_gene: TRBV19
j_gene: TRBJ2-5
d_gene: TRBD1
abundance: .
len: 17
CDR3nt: TGTGCCAGTAGTAGTATAGTAACAGGGGCAATAGTAGAGACCCAGTACTTC
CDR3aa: CASSSIVTGAIVETQYF

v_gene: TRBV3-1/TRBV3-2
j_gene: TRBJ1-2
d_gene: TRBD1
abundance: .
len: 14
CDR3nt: TGTGCCAGCAGCCATTCGACAGGGTACCGGGGCTACACCTTC
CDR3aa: CASSHSTGYRGYTF

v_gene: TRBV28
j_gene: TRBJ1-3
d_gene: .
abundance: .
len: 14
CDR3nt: TGTGCCAGCAGAGGGCTTAGCTCTGGAAACACCATATATTTT
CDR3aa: CASRGLSSGNTIYF

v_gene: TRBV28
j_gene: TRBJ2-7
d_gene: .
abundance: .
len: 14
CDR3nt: TGTGCCAGCAGCCTACCAGGACACACCTACGAGCAGTACTTC
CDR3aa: CASSLPGHTYEQYF

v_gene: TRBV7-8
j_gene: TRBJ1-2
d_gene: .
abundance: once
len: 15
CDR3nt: TGTGCCAGCAGTCCAACGGGACTTCGGAGCTATGGCTACACCTTC
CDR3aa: CASSPTGLRSYGYTF

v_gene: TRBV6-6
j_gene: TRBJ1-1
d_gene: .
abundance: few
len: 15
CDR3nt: TGTGCCAGCAGTTACTCCCCGAGGCTGAACACTGAAGCTTTCTTT
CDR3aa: CASSYSPRLNTEAFF

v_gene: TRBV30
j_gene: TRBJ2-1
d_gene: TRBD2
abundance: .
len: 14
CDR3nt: TGTGCCTGGAGCCGACTAGCGGGGGGGAATGAGCAGTTCTTC
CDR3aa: CAWSRLAGGNEQFF

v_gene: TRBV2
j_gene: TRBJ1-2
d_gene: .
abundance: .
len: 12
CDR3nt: TGTGCCAGTACCCAGGGCCTCTATGGCTACACCTTC
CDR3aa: CASTQGLYGYTF

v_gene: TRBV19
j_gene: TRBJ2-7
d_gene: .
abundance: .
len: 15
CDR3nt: TGTGCCAGTAGTAACCAGGACCGTCCTCCCTACGAGCAGTACTTC
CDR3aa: CASSNQDRPPYEQYF

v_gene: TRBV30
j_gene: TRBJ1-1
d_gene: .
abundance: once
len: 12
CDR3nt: TGTGCCTGGGGACAGCCGAACACTGAAGCTTTCTTT
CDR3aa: CAWGQPNTEAFF